The entry below gives a single T cell receptor (beta chain) sequence along with its context. Its antigen is still unknown. Disease duration was under 3 months in the ophthalmopathy patients, who also had a Clinical Activity Score of at least 3 and a NOSPECS grade of at least 4. Germline CDR1 reads LGHDT; CDR2 reads YNNKEL (reference sequence). V was clipped by 5 bases and J by 4 bases; unmatched bases: 12. This CDR3 region has 17 residues. This entry belongs to a study of T cells in Graves' hyperthyroidism and ophthalmopathy. Study-wide findings and caveats: Also found in blood were most expanded thyroid clonotypes above 0.001. Separating ophthalmopathy from stable hyperthyroidism was achieved by a 13 V-J model.

The CDR3 regions of TCR beta were amplified from RNA transcripts. First-round RT-PCR targeting the TCR CDR3 was performed with the HTBI primer set. MiXCR was run by TCRdb on the multiplex PCR reads, yielding one entry per CDR3 protein. The repertoire consists of fewer than 650,000 distinct CDR3 sequences, with 13% to 15% occurring once and the leading ten covering 7.1%. The origin of this receptor is a woman between 18 and 29 years old with Graves' ophthalmopathy. Sequenced input: blood. The chain links TRBV3-1 to TRBJ2-5, with 11 nucleotides matching TRBD2. The DNA of the CDR3 is TGTGCCAGCAGCGGAAGACTAGCGGGAACCACCCCAGAGACCCAGTACTTC. Translated, it gives CASSGRLAGTTPETQYF.